The 4 T cell receptor beta chains listed next were all sequenced from one sample in a study of T-cell reconstitution after alpha-beta-depleted transplantation in children. Preparing the TCRbeta library involved the use of unique molecular identifiers. TCRdb recomputed calls from the PCR reads with MiXCR, one row per CDR3 protein. The table lists 600,000 to 700,000 distinct CDR3 sequences, roughly 17% of them singletons. This sample comprised PBMCs from the stem cell graft donor, obtained from the stem cell graft. These TCRs come from a human donor who donated a stem cell graft to a child with acute myeloid leukemia.

The table lists this clonotype with many counts. The rearrangement links TRBV20-1 to TRBJ1-2, with TRBD1 identical over 8 bases. V gave up 3 bases and J gave up 8 bases; unmatched junction bases: 8. There are 13 residues in the CDR3. CDR1 DFQATT and CDR2 SNEGSKA come from the germline V gene (reference sequence). CDR3 nucleotide sequence: TGCAGTGCTAGTGTTACAGGGGGTCGGGGCTACACCTTC. It specifies CSASVTGGRGYTF.

Only one count was recorded for this clonotype. This chain uses TRBV2 with TRBJ2-4, with D tentatively TRBD1 or TRBD2 (5 bases each). V lost 9 bases and J 8 bases, leaving 23 bases between the germline ends. The CDR3 covers 15 residues. The V gene's germline CDR1 is SNHLY and CDR2 FYNNEI. CDR3 loop: CASVSRDGLTYIQYF. The CDR3 DNA follows: TGTGCCAGTGTGTCCCGGGACGGCCTCACTTACATTCAGTACTTC.

This chain uses TRBV7-9 with TRBJ2-7, with 10 nucleotides matching TRBD1. V dropped 2 bases and J dropped 6; count of bases not matched to a gene: 4. CDR1 and CDR2 (germline): SEHNR, FQNEAQ (reference sequence). The CDR3 is 14 residues long. The CDR3 sequence is CASSLRDRGREQYF. In DNA form, the CDR3 reads TGTGCCAGCAGCTTACGAGACAGGGGGCGCGAGCAGTACTTC.

This clonotype was found many times. The rearrangement joins TRBV7-3 to TRBJ2-1; 8 bases line up with TRBD1. The CDR3 sequence is 16 residues long. Germline CDR1 SGHTA, CDR2 FQGTGA. V gave up 6 bases and J gave up 5 bases; unmatched junction bases: 12. CDR3 in DNA: TGTGCCAGCAGATCCGGGACAGGATGGAAGGACAATGAGCAGTTCTTC. Encoded protein: CASRSGTGWKDNEQFF.